This T cell receptor beta chain is drawn from a study of PD-L1 blockade in urothelial cancer. For the study at large: It was at 3 weeks (second dose) and 6 weeks after treatment start that blood was analyzed. Study-wide results and limits: Greater 3-week expansion of tumor-associated blood clones was recorded for durable-benefit patients.

A note on this clone: Its specificity is not known.

PCRs each included synthetic TCR analog templates spiked in. The method was immunoSEQ multiplex PCR; TCRdb's version includes in-frame clones alone and lacks a portion of them. The table lists 75,000 to 95,000 clones, 85% of them singletons, with about 6.2% in the top ten. Time point specified: pretreatment peripheral blood. This sample comprised PBMCs, obtained around atezolizumab (anti-PD-L1) treatment. This clonotype was sampled from a man aged 35-49 years with urothelial cancer.

The CDR3 DNA follows: TGTGCCAGTAGTGCGGACTACGAGCAGTACTTC. Its translation: CASSADYEQYF. The rearrangement joins TRBV19 to TRBJ2-7; D unclear. V was pared by 5 bases and J by 3 bases, with 5 bases between. The germline V gene encodes CDR1 LNHDA and CDR2 SQIVND (reference sequence). The CDR3 covers 11 residues.